A selection of T cell receptor beta chains follows, all from one sample in a study of regulatory T cells in long-lasting Graves disease. In TCRdb, the multiplex PCR reads were re-called with MiXCR into one record per CDR3 protein. This table has hundreds of thousands of distinct CDR3 sequences, around a fifth appearing once. The input for sequencing was peripheral blood mononuclear cells (PBMCs), taken when the disease was refractory, from a patient treated with antithyroid drugs. Receptor source: a female donor with Graves disease. Each CDR3 is given with its conserved first and last residue. Each record gives: D gene, clone size, V gene, J gene, CDR3 length, CDR3 protein, CDR3 DNA. A D gene is named only where the DNA matches it firmly. Clone sizes are given selectively: once, few, many, or a class where the clone is expanded.

-,few,TRBV30,TRBJ2-7,13,CAWSEWRTYEQYF,TGTGCCTGGAGTGAGTGGCGAACCTACGAGCAGTACTTC
-,few,TRBV7-2,TRBJ2-2,15,CASSLRADNTGELFF,TGTGCCAGCAGCTTAAGAGCTGATAACACCGGGGAGCTGTTTTTT
-,-,TRBV2,TRBJ2-7,13,CASKWEAVNEQYF,TGTGCCAGCAAATGGGAAGCAGTAAACGAGCAGTACTTC
-,many,TRBV18,TRBJ1-1,15,CASSPQRAGDTEAFF,TGTGCCAGCTCACCTCAGAGGGCGGGGGACACTGAAGCTTTCTTT
TRBD1,-,TRBV9,TRBJ1-4,15,CASSPRGTGGEKLFF,TGTGCCAGCAGCCCCCGAGGGACAGGGGGTGAAAAACTGTTTTTT
-,few,TRBV6-4,TRBJ1-4,15,CASSYLRGTNEKLFF,TGTGCCAGCAGTTACCTAAGGGGCACTAATGAAAAACTGTTTTTT
-,few,TRBV6-2/TRBV6-3,TRBJ1-6,15,CASSFDYPYNSPLHF,TGTGCCAGCAGTTTCGACTACCCCTATAATTCACCCCTCCACTTT
TRBD1,-,TRBV5-4,TRBJ2-7,16,CASSVGQGLPTYEQYF,TGTGCCAGCAGCGTGGGACAGGGGCTACCCACCTACGAGCAGTACTTC
TRBD1,-,TRBV3-1,TRBJ1-2,14,CASSQGTGEYGHTF,TGTGCCAGCAGCCAAGGGACAGGGGAGTATGGCCACACCTTC
-,-,TRBV2,TRBJ1-1,13,CASSVGEDTEAFF,TGTGCCAGCAGTGTCGGAGAGGACACTGAAGCTTTCTTT
-,many,TRBV29-1,TRBJ2-5,14,CSVEDLPGQETQYF,TGCAGCGTTGAAGATCTCCCAGGTCAAGAGACCCAGTACTTC
-,-,TRBV6-1,TRBJ1-3,14,CAGSELSPGNTIYF,TGTGCCGGCAGTGAATTATCACCCGGAAACACCATATATTTT
TRBD1,many,TRBV6-1,TRBJ1-4,14,CASSPTGPNEKLFF,TGTGCCAGCAGTCCGACAGGGCCAAATGAAAAACTGTTTTTT
TRBD1,-,TRBV7-2,TRBJ1-1,14,CASSLQGAWGEAFF,TGTGCCAGCAGCTTGCAGGGGGCGTGGGGTGAAGCTTTCTTT
-,many,TRBV28,TRBJ2-7,14,CASSRTELSYEQYF,TGTGCCAGCAGCCGGACCGAGCTCTCCTACGAGCAGTACTTC
-,many,TRBV27,TRBJ1-1,14,CASSLRSLNTEAFF,TGTGCCAGCAGTTTAAGGAGCCTGAACACTGAAGCTTTCTTT
-,many,TRBV2,TRBJ1-5,16,CASSGMGFYSNQPQHF,TGTGCCAGCAGTGGGATGGGATTTTATAGCAATCAGCCCCAGCATTTT
TRBD1,many,TRBV30,TRBJ2-7,14,CAWSKTGLLYEQYF,TGTGCCTGGAGTAAGACAGGGCTTCTCTACGAGCAGTACTTC
TRBD2,-,TRBV5-1,TRBJ2-2,14,CASRWDYYTGELFF,TGCGCCAGCAGATGGGACTACTACACCGGGGAGCTGTTTTTT
-,many,TRBV12-3/TRBV12-4,TRBJ1-4,13,CASSLVLGGVLFF,TGTGCCAGCAGTTTAGTCCTGGGGGGAGTTCTGTTTTTT
-,-,TRBV27,TRBJ2-2,14,CASSWGSGTGELFF,TGTGCCAGCAGTTGGGGCAGCGGCACCGGGGAGCTGTTTTTT
-,few,TRBV24-1,TRBJ1-5,13,CATSDYSDQPQHF,TGTGCCACCAGTGATTACAGTGATCAGCCCCAGCATTTT
-,-,TRBV18,TRBJ1-2,14,CASSPLTGTGDYTF,TGTGCCAGCTCACCATTAACGGGGACTGGCGACTACACCTTC
-,-,TRBV10-2,TRBJ1-2,12,CASSEEGGGYTF,TGCGCCAGCAGTGAGGAGGGAGGAGGCTACACCTTC
-,-,TRBV10-3,TRBJ2-7,11,CAISESNEQYF,TGTGCCATCAGTGAGTCGAACGAGCAGTACTTC
-,-,TRBV5-4,TRBJ1-4,15,CASSTRAGANEKLFF,TGTGCCAGCAGTACCCGGGCAGGGGCGAATGAAAAACTGTTTTTT
-,-,TRBV27,TRBJ1-4,15,CASSLSAASNEKLFF,TGTGCCAGCAGTTTATCGGCAGCCTCTAATGAAAAACTGTTTTTT
-,-,TRBV6-1,TRBJ1-2,14,CASSHGQRNYGYTF,TGTGCCAGCAGTCATGGACAGCGTAACTATGGCTACACCTTC
-,many,TRBV6-5,TRBJ2-6,16,CASSYNSARGANVLTF,TGTGCCAGCAGTTACAATAGCGCGAGGGGGGCCAACGTCCTGACTTTC
TRBD1,-,TRBV19,TRBJ1-5,14,CASSRQGDNQPQHF,TGTGCCAGTAGTAGGCAGGGGGACAATCAGCCCCAGCATTTT
TRBD1,-,TRBV4-1,TRBJ2-7,15,CASSRALQGSYEQYF,TGCGCCAGCAGTCGTGCCCTACAGGGGTCCTACGAGCAGTACTTC
TRBD1,many,TRBV2,TRBJ2-7,15,CASTLGQGTIYEQYF,TGTGCCAGCACCCTCGGACAGGGGACAATCTACGAGCAGTACTTC
TRBD1,-,TRBV9,TRBJ1-6,14,CASSAGQVNSPLHF,TGTGCCAGCAGCGCCGGACAGGTGAATTCACCCCTCCACTTT
-,many,TRBV18,TRBJ1-5,12,CASSPGNQPQHF,TGTGCCAGCAGCCCGGGGAATCAGCCCCAGCATTTT
-,-,TRBV7-9,TRBJ2-7,13,CASSLGTPWEQYF,TGTGCCAGCAGCCTGGGGACCCCCTGGGAGCAGTACTTC
TRBD1,once,TRBV6-5,TRBJ1-6,17,CASSYLSLTGVLSPLHF,TGTGCCAGCAGTTACTTATCCCTGACAGGGGTCTTATCACCCCTCCACTTT
TRBD2,many,TRBV30,TRBJ2-5,14,CAWRSGLAGETQYF,TGTGCCTGGAGGAGTGGGCTAGCGGGGGAGACCCAGTACTTC
-,many,TRBV10-3,TRBJ1-5,16,CAISAGTADSNQPQHF,TGTGCCATCAGTGCAGGCACGGCTGATAGCAATCAGCCCCAGCATTTT
-,few,TRBV7-2,TRBJ2-7,15,CASSLSAGPPGEQYF,TGTGCCAGCAGCTTATCCGCGGGACCCCCAGGCGAGCAGTACTTC
TRBD2,few,TRBV20-1,TRBJ2-5,18,CSARDSSGKAWVQETQYF,TGCAGTGCTAGAGATTCGAGCGGGAAGGCCTGGGTCCAAGAGACCCAGTACTTC
-,-,TRBV20-1,TRBJ1-4,14,CSVPKGTTNEKLFF,TGCAGTGTCCCCAAAGGGACAACTAATGAAAAACTGTTTTTT
-,-,TRBV7-3,TRBJ2-2,15,CASSETSGGTGELFF,TGTGCCAGCAGCGAAACTTCAGGGGGGACCGGGGAGCTGTTTTTT
-,many,TRBV28,TRBJ1-5,15,CASRIGISGNQPQHF,TGTGCCAGCAGGATCGGCATTTCGGGCAATCAGCCCCAGCATTTT
-,few,TRBV3-1,TRBJ1-1,13,CASSQGTPAEAFF,TGTGCCAGCAGCCAAGGGACCCCTGCAGAAGCTTTCTTT
-,few,TRBV10-1,TRBJ1-4,14,CASSAGAEHEKLFF,TGCGCCAGCAGTGCGGGCGCGGAGCATGAAAAACTGTTTTTT
-,many,TRBV6-1,TRBJ2-7,15,CASSENGYSPYEQYF,TGTGCCAGCAGTGAAAATGGGTACAGCCCCTACGAGCAGTACTTC
-,many,TRBV19,TRBJ1-5,15,CASRVSGGALQPQHF,TGTGCCAGTAGGGTTTCGGGGGGGGCTTTACAGCCCCAGCATTTT
TRBD2,-,TRBV20-1,TRBJ2-1,15,CSAREPSGTYNEQFF,TGCAGTGCTAGAGAACCTAGCGGAACCTACAATGAGCAGTTCTTC
TRBD1,-,TRBV5-1,TRBJ2-7,15,CASSLRQGHSYEQYF,TGCGCCAGCAGCCTGCGACAGGGGCACTCCTACGAGCAGTACTTC
-,few,TRBV20-1,TRBJ1-5,15,CSARTGTARSQPQHF,TGCAGTGCTAGAACAGGGACGGCACGAAGTCAGCCCCAGCATTTT
-,-,TRBV24-1,TRBJ2-7,12,CATSDFLYEQYF,TGTGCCACCAGTGATTTTCTCTACGAGCAGTACTTC
-,few,TRBV27,TRBJ1-4,16,CASSLRAPPTNEKLFF,TGTGCCAGCAGCCTTAGGGCGCCCCCAACTAATGAAAAACTGTTTTTT